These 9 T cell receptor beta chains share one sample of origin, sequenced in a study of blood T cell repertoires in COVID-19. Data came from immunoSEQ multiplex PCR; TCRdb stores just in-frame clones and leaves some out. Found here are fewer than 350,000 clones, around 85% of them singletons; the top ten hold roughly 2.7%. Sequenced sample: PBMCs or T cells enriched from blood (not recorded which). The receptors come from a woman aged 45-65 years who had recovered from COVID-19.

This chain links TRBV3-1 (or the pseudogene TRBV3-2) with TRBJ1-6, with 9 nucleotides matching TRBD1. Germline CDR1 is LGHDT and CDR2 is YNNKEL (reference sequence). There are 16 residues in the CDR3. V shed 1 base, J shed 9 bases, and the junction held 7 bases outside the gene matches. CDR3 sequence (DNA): TGTGCCAGCAGCCAAGTTTTTGGGACAGGGCCTTCACCCCTCCACTTT. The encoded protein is CASSQVFGTGPSPLHF.

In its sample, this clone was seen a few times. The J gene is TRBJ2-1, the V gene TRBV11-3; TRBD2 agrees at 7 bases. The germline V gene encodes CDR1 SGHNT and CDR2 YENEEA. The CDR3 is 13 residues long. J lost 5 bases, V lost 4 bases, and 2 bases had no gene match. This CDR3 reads CASSWTRNNEQFF. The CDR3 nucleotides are TGTGCCAGCAGCTGGACTAGGAACAATGAGCAGTTCTTC.

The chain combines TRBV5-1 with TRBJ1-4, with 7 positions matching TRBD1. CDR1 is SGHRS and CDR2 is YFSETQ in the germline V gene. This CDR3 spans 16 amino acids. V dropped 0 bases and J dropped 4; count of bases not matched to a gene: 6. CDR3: CASSLALQGLNEKLFF. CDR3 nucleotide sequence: TGCGCCAGCAGCTTGGCCTTACAGGGGCTTAATGAAAAACTGTTTTTT.

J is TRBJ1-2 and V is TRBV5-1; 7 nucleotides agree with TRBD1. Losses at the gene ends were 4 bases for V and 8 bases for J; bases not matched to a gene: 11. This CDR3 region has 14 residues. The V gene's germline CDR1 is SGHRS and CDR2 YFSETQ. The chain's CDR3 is CASSPTGLSQGYTF. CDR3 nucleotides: TGCGCCAGCAGCCCGACAGGGTTGAGTCAAGGCTACACCTTC. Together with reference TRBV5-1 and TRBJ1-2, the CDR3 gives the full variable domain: KAGVTQTPRYLIKTRGQQVTLSCSPISGHRSVSWYQQTPGQGLQFLFEYFSETQRNKGNFPGRFSGRQFSNSRSEMNVSTLELGDSALYLCASSPTGLSQGYTFGSGTRLTVV.

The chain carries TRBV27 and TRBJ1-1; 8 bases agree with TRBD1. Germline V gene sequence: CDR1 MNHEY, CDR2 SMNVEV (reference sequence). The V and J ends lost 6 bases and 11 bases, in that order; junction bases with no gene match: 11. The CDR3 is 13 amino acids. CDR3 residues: CASSLTGDTGAFF. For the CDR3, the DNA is TGTGCCAGCAGCTTGACAGGGGATACGGGGGCTTTCTTT.

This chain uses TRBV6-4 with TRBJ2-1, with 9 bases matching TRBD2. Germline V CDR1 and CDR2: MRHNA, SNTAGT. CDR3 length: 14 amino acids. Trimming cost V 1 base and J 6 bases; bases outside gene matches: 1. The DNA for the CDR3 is TGTGCCAGCAGTGACTTAGCGGGAGCCAATGAGCAGTTCTTC. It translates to CASSDLAGANEQFF.

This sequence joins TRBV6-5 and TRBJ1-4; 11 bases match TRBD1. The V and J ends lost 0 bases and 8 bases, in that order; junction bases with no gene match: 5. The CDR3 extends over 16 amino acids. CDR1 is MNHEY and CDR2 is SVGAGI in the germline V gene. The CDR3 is CASSYSRTGGREKLFF. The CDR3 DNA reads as TGTGCCAGCAGTTACTCGAGGACAGGGGGCAGGGAAAAACTGTTTTTT.

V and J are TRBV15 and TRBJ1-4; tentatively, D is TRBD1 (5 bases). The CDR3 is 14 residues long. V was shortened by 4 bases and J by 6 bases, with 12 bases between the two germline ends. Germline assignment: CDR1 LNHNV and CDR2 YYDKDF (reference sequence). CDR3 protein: CATSIHPGDEKLFF. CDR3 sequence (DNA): TGTGCCACCAGCATTCACCCGGGGGATGAAAAACTGTTTTTT.

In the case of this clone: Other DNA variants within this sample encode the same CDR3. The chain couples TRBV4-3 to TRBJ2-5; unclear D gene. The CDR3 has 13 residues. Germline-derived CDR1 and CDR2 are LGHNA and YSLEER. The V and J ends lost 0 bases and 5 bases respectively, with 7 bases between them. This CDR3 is CASSQDLRETQYF. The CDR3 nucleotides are TGCGCCAGCAGCCAAGATCTCAGGGAGACCCAGTACTTC.